These 3 T cell receptor beta chains share one sample of origin, sequenced in a study of Ad26.COV2.S vaccination and SARS-CoV-2 variants. Treatment noted: around 19 received Ad26.COV2.S at low or high dose, single or two shots; roughly five received placebo; per-sample allocation not given. Collection of samples fell on day 63 after the first vaccine or placebo injection. Data came from immunoSEQ multiplex PCR; TCRdb stores just in-frame clones and leaves some out. The sample shows about 680,000 clones, about 89% of them seen only once. This specimen was peripheral blood, taken in a trial of Ad26.COV2.S vaccine versus placebo. These receptors were collected from a person between 18 and 60 years old who received the Ad26.COV2.S COVID-19 vaccine or a placebo.

A word on this clone: Other DNA sequences within the sample encode an identical CDR3. The chain has TRBV2 and TRBJ1-2, with 7 bases matching TRBD1. Trimming cost V 5 bases and J 3 bases; bases outside gene matches: 3. Germline V lookup: CDR1 SNHLY, CDR2 FYNNEI. The CDR3 is 13 amino acids. The CDR3: CASSRQGDYGYTF. The CDR3 DNA sequence: TGTGCCAGCAGTCGACAGGGCGACTATGGCTACACCTTC.

The chain employs TRBV29-1 and TRBJ2-5; D remains ambiguous. The germline gives CDR1 SQVTM, CDR2 ANQGSEA. This CDR3 region has 13 residues. The V and J ends lost 4 bases and 4 bases respectively, with 13 bases between them. CDR3 sequence reads: CSVGGSSGETQYF. The CDR3 bases are TGCAGCGTTGGGGGAAGTTCAGGAGAGACCCAGTACTTC.

The chain has TRBV5-1 and TRBJ2-5, with 11 bases matching TRBD2. The CDR3 extends over 12 amino acids. V was pared by 7 bases and J by 7 bases, with 3 bases of the junction left unmatched. Germline V gene sequence: CDR1 SGHRS, CDR2 YFSETQ. The CDR3 region is CASQTSGGTQYF. CDR3 sequence (DNA): TGCGCCAGCCAAACTAGCGGGGGGACCCAGTACTTC.